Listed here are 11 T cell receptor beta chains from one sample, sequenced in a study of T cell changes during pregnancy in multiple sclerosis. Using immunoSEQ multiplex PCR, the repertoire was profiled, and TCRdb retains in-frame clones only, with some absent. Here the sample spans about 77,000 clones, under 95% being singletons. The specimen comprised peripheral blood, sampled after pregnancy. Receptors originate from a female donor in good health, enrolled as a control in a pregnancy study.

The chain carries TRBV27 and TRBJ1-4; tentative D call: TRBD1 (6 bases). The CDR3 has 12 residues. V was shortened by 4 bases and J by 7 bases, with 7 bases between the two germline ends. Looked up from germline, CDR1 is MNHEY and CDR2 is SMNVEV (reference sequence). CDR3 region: CASSYRVEKLFF. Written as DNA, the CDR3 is TGTGCCAGCAGTTACAGGGTTGAAAAACTGTTTTTT.

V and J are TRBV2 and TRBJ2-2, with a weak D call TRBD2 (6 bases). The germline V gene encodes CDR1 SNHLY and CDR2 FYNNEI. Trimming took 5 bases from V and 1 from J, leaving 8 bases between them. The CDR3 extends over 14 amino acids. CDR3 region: CASSSGRNTGELFF. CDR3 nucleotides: TGTGCCAGCAGTAGCGGGCGGAACACCGGGGAGCTGTTTTTT.

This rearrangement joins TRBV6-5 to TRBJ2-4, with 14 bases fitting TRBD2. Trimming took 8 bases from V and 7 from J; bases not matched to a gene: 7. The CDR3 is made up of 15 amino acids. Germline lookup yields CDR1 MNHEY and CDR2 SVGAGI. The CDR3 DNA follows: TGTGCCAGCGCCGGGACTAGCGGGAGACTTAACATTCAGTACTTC. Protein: CASAGTSGRLNIQYF.

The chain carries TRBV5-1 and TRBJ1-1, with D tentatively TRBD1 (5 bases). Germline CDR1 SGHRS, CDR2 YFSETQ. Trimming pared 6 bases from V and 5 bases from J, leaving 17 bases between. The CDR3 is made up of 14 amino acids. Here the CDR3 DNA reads TGCGCCAGCACCCTTGAGTGGGGGGGGACTGAAGCTTTCTTT. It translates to CASTLEWGGTEAFF.

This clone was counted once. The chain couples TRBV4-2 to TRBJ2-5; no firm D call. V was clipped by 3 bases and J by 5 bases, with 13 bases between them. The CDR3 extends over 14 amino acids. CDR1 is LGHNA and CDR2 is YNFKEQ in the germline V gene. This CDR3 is CASSQEEAPETQYF. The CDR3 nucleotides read TGTGCCAGCAGCCAGGAAGAGGCCCCGGAGACCCAGTACTTC.

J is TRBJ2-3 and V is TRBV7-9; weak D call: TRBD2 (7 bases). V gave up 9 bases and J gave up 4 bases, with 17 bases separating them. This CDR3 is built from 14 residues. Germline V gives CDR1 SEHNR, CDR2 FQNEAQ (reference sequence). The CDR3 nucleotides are TGTGCCAGAGGGGGGGCCGGCGACTCAGATACGCAGTATTTT. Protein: CARGGAGDSDTQYF.

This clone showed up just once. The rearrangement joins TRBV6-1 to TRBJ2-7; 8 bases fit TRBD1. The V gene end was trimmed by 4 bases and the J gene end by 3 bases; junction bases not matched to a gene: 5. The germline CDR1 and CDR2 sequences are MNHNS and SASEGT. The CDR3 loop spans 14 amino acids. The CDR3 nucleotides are TGTGCCAGCAGTGCCTCGACAGGGGTCTACGAGCAGTACTTC. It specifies CASSASTGVYEQYF.

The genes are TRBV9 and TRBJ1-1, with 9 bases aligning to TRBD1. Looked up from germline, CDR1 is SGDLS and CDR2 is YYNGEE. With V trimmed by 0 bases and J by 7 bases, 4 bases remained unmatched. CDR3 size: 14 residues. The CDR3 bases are TGTGCCAGCAGCGTAGGCGGGACAGGGATTGAAGCTTTCTTT. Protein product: CASSVGGTGIEAFF.

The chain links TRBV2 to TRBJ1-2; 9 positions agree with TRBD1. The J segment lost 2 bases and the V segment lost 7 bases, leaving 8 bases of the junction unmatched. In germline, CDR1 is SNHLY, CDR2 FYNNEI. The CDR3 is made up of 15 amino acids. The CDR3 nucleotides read TGTGCCAGCAAAGCTACAGGGGGCGCGAACTATGGCTACACCTTC. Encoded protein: CASKATGGANYGYTF.

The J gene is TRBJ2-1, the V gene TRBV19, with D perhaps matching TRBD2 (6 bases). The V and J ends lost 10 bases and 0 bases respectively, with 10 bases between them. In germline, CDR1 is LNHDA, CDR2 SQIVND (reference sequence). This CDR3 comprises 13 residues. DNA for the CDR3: TGTGCCACGTCGGACTACTCCTACAATGAGCAGTTCTTC. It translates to CATSDYSYNEQFF.

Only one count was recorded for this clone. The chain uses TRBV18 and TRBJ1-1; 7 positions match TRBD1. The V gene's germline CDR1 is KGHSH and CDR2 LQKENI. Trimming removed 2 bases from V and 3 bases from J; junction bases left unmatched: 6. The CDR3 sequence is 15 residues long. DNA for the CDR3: TGTGCCAGCTCACCAATCCAGGGGGGTGACACTGAAGCTTTCTTT. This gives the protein CASSPIQGGDTEAFF.